This T cell receptor (beta chain) was sequenced during a study of T cells in Graves' hyperthyroidism and ophthalmopathy. Trimming cost V 1 base and J 8 bases, with 18 bases left between them. This CDR3 contains 16 residues. Germline V gives CDR1 LGHDT, CDR2 YNNKEL (reference sequence). Study-wide findings and caveats: Clonotypes that were expanded in thyroid above 0.001 mostly appeared in blood too.

Aged 18 to 65, the patients had hyperthyroidism that was newly diagnosed and had lasted under 2 months. Diagnostic assessment was based on clinical symptoms, serum thyroxine and TRAb, thyroid ultrasound and orbital computed tomography. The sample of blood was obtained at first hyperthyroidism diagnosis (before any ophthalmopathy symptoms). This clonotype has a count of ten or more. Its cognate antigen is unknown. RNA transcripts yielded amplified TCR beta CDR3 regions. When the TCR CDR3 underwent first-round RT-PCR, the HTBI primer set was used. TCRdb called the multiplex PCR reads again in MiXCR, with one record for every CDR3 protein. The sample gives over 200,000 distinct CDR3 sequences, about 14% of which show up once; about an eighth is in the top ten.

The chain links TRBV3-1 to TRBJ2-1; a weak D match, TRBD1 (5 bases). Material for sequencing was blood. The clonotype comes from a middle-aged woman with Graves' hyperthyroidism that later progressed to Graves' ophthalmopathy. CDR3 DNA sequence: TGTGCCAGCAGCCAAGGGGGCAGGGTAGTCTTTTATGAGCAGTTCTTC. Its translation: CASSQGGRVVFYEQFF.